The following is a T cell receptor beta chain sequence with its context. This specimen belongs to a study of blood T cell repertoires in COVID-19. Overall study context: The study drew acute and convalescent COVID-19 samples from the United States, Italy and Spain. T cells, B-cell-depleted T cells, or PBMCs provided the cDNA or gDNA that served as material.

CDR3 length: 13 amino acids. The germline V gene encodes CDR1 LNHDA and CDR2 SQIVND (reference sequence). V lost 7 bases and J lost 9, with 13 bases in between. Original methodology: Researchers report that nucleated cell counts were estimated from reference gene primer amplification. Profiling relied on immunoSEQ multiplex PCR, and the TCRdb table lists in-frame clones only, not all of them. V and J calls and clone size are copied from that table; D and trimming were computed from the DNA. The sample has about 140,000 clones; roughly 82% are singletons. The chain employs TRBV19 and TRBJ1-6; D is unclear. The TCR was taken from a man older than 75 with acute or convalescent COVID-19. The sequencing input was peripheral blood. The CDR3 protein is CASTGSGFSPLHF. The CDR3 DNA sequence: TGTGCCAGTACGGGGAGCGGGTTTTCACCCCTCCACTTT. Filled out from reference TRBV19 and TRBJ1-6, the complete variable domain reads DGGITQSPKYLFRKEGQNVTLSCEQNLNHDAMYWYRQDPGQGLRLIYYSQIVNDFQKGDIAEGYSVSREKKESFPLTVTSAQKNPTAFYLCASTGSGFSPLHFGNGTRLTVT.